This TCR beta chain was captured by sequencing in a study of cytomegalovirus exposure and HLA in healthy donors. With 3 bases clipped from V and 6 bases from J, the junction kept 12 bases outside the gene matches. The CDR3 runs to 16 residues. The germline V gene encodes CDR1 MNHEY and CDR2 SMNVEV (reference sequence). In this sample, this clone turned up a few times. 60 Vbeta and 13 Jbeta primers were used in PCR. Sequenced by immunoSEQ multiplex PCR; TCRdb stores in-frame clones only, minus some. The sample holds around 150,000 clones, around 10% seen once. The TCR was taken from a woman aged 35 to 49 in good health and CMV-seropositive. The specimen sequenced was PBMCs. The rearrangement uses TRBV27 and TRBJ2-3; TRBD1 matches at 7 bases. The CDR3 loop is CASSLDRTPTPDTQYF. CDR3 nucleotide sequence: TGTGCCAGCAGTTTGGACAGGACTCCCACTCCCGATACGCAGTATTTT.